Each of the 24 T cell receptor beta chains below was sequenced from the same sample in a study of T-cell reconstitution after alpha-beta-depleted transplantation in children. TCRbeta library construction was performed incorporating unique molecular identifiers. MiXCR, applied by TCRdb to the PCR reads, yields one record per CDR3 protein. Of around 450,000 distinct CDR3 sequences in the sample, approximately 10% were seen once. The sequencing here drew on PBMCs, taken before TCRalphabeta/CD19-depleted stem cell transplant. All receptors come from a child aged 2 to 15 with inherited bone marrow failure, due to receive a stem cell transplant.

The J gene is TRBJ2-7, the V gene TRBV11-3; D gene uncertain. The CDR3 totals 12 residues. Per the germline V gene, CDR1 is SGHNT and CDR2 is YENEEA. Between the trimmed V and J ends, which lost 5 bases and 6 bases, there was a span of 11 bases. The CDR3 is CASSLGSAEQYF. CDR3 nucleotides: TGTGCCAGCAGCCTCGGATCAGCCGAGCAGTACTTC.

This clonotype showed up many times. This chain uses TRBV5-1 with TRBJ2-5; no firm D call. The length of the CDR3 is 14 residues. Germline V gene data show CDR1 as SGHRS and CDR2 as YFSETQ. V lost 2 bases and J 2 bases, leaving 10 bases between the germline ends. CDR3 bases: TGCGCCAGCAGCTTCCCCTACCTTCAAGAGACCCAGTACTTC. This translates into CASSFPYLQETQYF.

At least ten counts were recorded for this clonotype. The chain carries TRBV29-1 and TRBJ2-5; TRBD2 is a possible D gene (6 bases). V was shortened by 1 base and J by 1 base, with 7 bases between the two germline ends. Germline values: CDR1 SQVTM, CDR2 ANQGSEA. This CDR3 contains 13 residues. The CDR3 sequence is CSVEGGIQETQYF. CDR3 DNA sequence: TGCAGCGTTGAAGGCGGGATCCAAGAGACCCAGTACTTC. Variable domain in full (rest from reference TRBV29-1 and TRBJ2-5): SAVISQKPSRDICQRGTSLTIQCQVDSQVTMMFWYRQQPGQSLTLIATANQGSEATYESGFVIDKFPISRPNLTFSTLTVSNMSPEDSSIYLCSVEGGIQETQYFGPGTRLLVL.

The chain couples TRBV19 to TRBJ2-3, with D unclear. V dropped 2 bases and J dropped 5 bases, with 8 bases sitting between them. Per the germline V gene, CDR1 is LNHDA and CDR2 is SQIVND (reference sequence). This CDR3 contains 13 residues. CDR3 nucleotides: TGTGCCAGTAGTATATTGCCAGGAGATACGCAGTATTTT. Protein sequence: CASSILPGDTQYF.

V is TRBV7-9 and J is TRBJ1-1; weak D call: TRBD1 (6 bases). Germline CDR1 SEHNR, CDR2 FQNEAQ (reference sequence). Trimming cost V 6 bases and J 8 bases, with 16 bases left between them. The CDR3 extends over 13 amino acids. In DNA form, the CDR3 reads TGTGCCAGCAGGGGGGGGGGGCCTGAAGAAGCTTTCTTT. Amino acid sequence: CASRGGGPEEAFF.

Only one count was recorded for this clonotype. One end of the junction fails to match germline, which may point to a read error. This chain joins TRBV3-1 and TRBJ2-1, with 8 bases that match TRBD2. CDR3 length: 16 amino acids. Germline CDR1 and CDR2: LGHDT and YNNKEL (reference sequence). CDR3 in DNA: TGTGCCAGCAGCCACCCTAGCGGGTTCTCCTACGATGAGCAGTTCTTC. It yields the protein CASSHPSGFSYDEQFF.

This clonotype showed up just a few times. The chain is built from TRBV7-9 and TRBJ2-3; D may be TRBD1 (7 bases). CDR1 SEHNR and CDR2 FQNEAQ come from the germline V gene (reference sequence). CDR3 length: 17 residues. Trimming stripped 5 bases from V and 6 bases from J, with 24 bases between. The CDR3 DNA follows: TGTGCCAGCAGCCCCCTCCTCGCCCCAGGGGGGCGGGATACGCAGTATTTT. Translated, it gives CASSPLLAPGGRDTQYF. Variable domain in full (rest from reference TRBV7-9 and TRBJ2-3): DTGVSQNPRHKITKRGQNVTFRCDPISEHNRLYWYRQTLGQGPEFLTYFQNEAQLEKSRLLSDRFSAERPKGSFSTLEIQRTEQGDSAMYLCASSPLLAPGGRDTQYFGPGTRLTVL.

Many counts were recorded for this clonotype. CDR3 loop: CASSGGIRTTEAFF. In DNA, the CDR3 is TGTGCCAGCAGCGGGGGAATCCGGACGACTGAAGCTTTCTTT. The chain recombines TRBV25-1 with TRBJ1-1, with a tentative D call TRBD1 (5 bases). The germline gives CDR1 MGHDK, CDR2 SYGVNS. This CDR3 comprises 14 residues. V gave up 6 bases and J gave up 5 bases, with 16 bases separating them.

There are many counts of this clonotype. One end of the junction varies from germline; a read error may be responsible. The chain has TRBV27 and TRBJ2-1; D gene uncertain. CDR1 is MNHEY, CDR2 SMNVEV, per germline (reference sequence). This CDR3 contains 11 residues. This CDR3 reads CASSLYNEQFF. The CDR3 region has the DNA TGTGCCAGCAGCTTATACAATGAGCAGTTCTTC.

This clonotype was recorded at least ten times. The genes are TRBV7-2 and TRBJ1-1, with no clear D. The CDR3 spans 12 residues. The V gene's germline CDR1 is SGHTA and CDR2 FQGNSA. The germline V and J ends were trimmed by 3 bases and 10 bases, with 12 bases remaining between them. The DNA for the CDR3 is TGTGCCAGCAGCTTCCCCGTGAGGGCAGCTTTCTTT. Its protein product is CASSFPVRAAFF.

Comment on this clonotype: It may be a read error: a sequence one base away is much more abundant. V and J are TRBV6-1 and TRBJ2-7; the D is unclear. Germline V gives CDR1 MNHNS, CDR2 SASEGT. The CDR3 length is 13 residues. DNA of the CDR3: TGTGCCAGCGCTAGAAAGGACGGCTACGAGCTGTACTTC. Residues: CASARKDGYELYF.

In its sample, this clonotype was seen many times. J is TRBJ2-1 and V is TRBV21-1; TRBD1 was called by the table and not checked on the DNA. TRBV21-1 is described as a pseudogene. This CDR3 is 16 amino acids long. The DNA of the CDR3 is TGTGCCAGCAGCAAAGGGGGCGGGAGCTCCTACAATGAGCAGTTCTTC. Residues: CASSKGGGSSYNEQFF.

At least ten counts were recorded for this clonotype. The chain joins TRBV29-1 to TRBJ2-3, with TRBD2 matching 7 bases. The CDR3 is 15 residues long. Germline CDR1 is SQVTM and CDR2 is ANQGSEA. With V trimmed by 4 bases and J by 0 bases, 7 bases remained unmatched. In nucleotides, the CDR3 is TGCAGCGTTGGGGGGACTACAGCTAGCACAGATACGCAGTATTTT. The encoded protein is CSVGGTTASTDTQYF.

Notes on this clonotype: This may arise from a read error, as a much more abundant clone is one base away. The CDR3 loop is CAASSGVFPYNGQFF. The DNA for the CDR3 is TGTGCCGCCTCCTCGGGAGTTTTCCCCTACAATGGGCAGTTCTTC. This chain uses TRBV24-1 with TRBJ2-1; TRBD2 might be the D (6 bases). CDR1 and CDR2 (germline): KGHDR, SFDVKD. The CDR3 has 15 amino acids.

This clonotype was seen ten or more times. The gene calls are TRBV12-3 or TRBV12-4 and TRBJ1-2; tentatively, D is TRBD1 (6 bases). The CDR3 runs 16 residues. V was pared by 7 bases and J by 1 base, with 19 bases between. The CDR3 here is CASTEMGGLFNYGYTF. The CDR3, as DNA: TGTGCCAGCACCGAGATGGGGGGGCTATTTAACTATGGCTACACCTTC.

This clonotype was counted ten times or more. The chain combines TRBV20-1 with TRBJ2-3, with a weak D call TRBD2 (6 bases). This CDR3 has 15 residues. The V gene's germline CDR1 is DFQATT and CDR2 SNEGSKA (reference sequence). V lost 1 base and J 0 bases, leaving 11 bases between the germline ends. This CDR3 is CSARGPGASTDTQYF. The CDR3 coding sequence is TGCAGTGCTAGAGGACCGGGAGCCAGCACAGATACGCAGTATTTT.

There are a few counts of this clonotype. This chain uses TRBV5-4 with TRBJ2-1; D uncertain. This CDR3 has 14 amino acids. Germline V CDR1 and CDR2: SGHNT, YYREEE (reference sequence). Trimming took 5 bases from V and 5 from J, leaving 14 bases between them. CDR3 in amino acids: CASRELDGHNEQFF. The CDR3 nucleotides are TGTGCCAGCAGGGAATTGGACGGCCACAATGAGCAGTTCTTC.

Note on this clonotype: The junction shows a germline mismatch at one end, possibly a read error. The gene calls are TRBV12-3 or TRBV12-4 and TRBJ2-2, with unresolved D. CDR3 length equals 16 residues. This CDR3 is CASPKNGDLNTGQLFF. Here the CDR3 DNA reads TGTGCCAGCCCGAAAAACGGCGACCTGAACACCGGGCAGCTGTTTTTT.

This clonotype was counted between two and nine times. The chain joins TRBV4-3 to TRBJ1-3, with D possibly being TRBD1 (6 bases). Germline loops: CDR1 LGHNA, CDR2 YSLEER. Trimming pared 0 bases from V and 2 bases from J, leaving 11 bases between. CDR3 length: 16 residues. The CDR3 protein is CASSQEPGGTGNTIYF. The DNA for the CDR3 is TGCGCCAGCAGCCAAGAACCCGGGGGCACTGGAAACACCATATATTTT.

Many counts were recorded for this clonotype. In nucleotides, the CDR3 is TGTGCCAGCAGACGCAGCGGGAGCCCAGATACGCAGTATTTT. Residues: CASRRSGSPDTQYF. The chain carries TRBV27 and TRBJ2-3; 8 bases are a match to TRBD2. CDR1 is MNHEY, CDR2 SMNVEV, per germline (reference sequence). CDR3 length: 14 amino acids. Trimming at V came to 6 bases and at J to 4 bases, leaving 6 bases not matched to a gene.

This clonotype was picked up many times. This chain connects TRBV20-1 to TRBJ2-7; 8 bases match TRBD2. Germline V gene lookup returns CDR1 DFQATT and CDR2 SNEGSKA (reference sequence). The CDR3 has 12 amino acids. V dropped 4 bases and J dropped 5; count of bases not matched to a gene: 4. As DNA, the CDR3 is TGCAGTGCTAAGAAGGGACTAGACGAGCAGTACTTC. The encoded protein is CSAKKGLDEQYF.

The chain carries TRBV7-9 and TRBJ2-7; D ambiguous. Germline CDR1 is SEHNR and CDR2 is FQNEAQ (reference sequence). CDR3 size: 14 residues. V was trimmed by 5 bases and J by 6 bases, leaving 17 bases between them. In DNA, the CDR3 is TGTGCCAGCAGCCACTCCGGACCCGAATTCGAGCAGTACTTC. Encoded protein: CASSHSGPEFEQYF. The full variable domain, in which reference TRBV7-9 and TRBJ2-7 provide the parts outside the CDR3, is DTGVSQNPRHKITKRGQNVTFRCDPISEHNRLYWYRQTLGQGPEFLTYFQNEAQLEKSRLLSDRFSAERPKGSFSTLEIQRTEQGDSAMYLCASSHSGPEFEQYFGPGTRLTVT.

This clonotype was seen repeatedly, ten times or more. Written as DNA, the CDR3 is TGTGCCAGCAGTTCCACCCCGGGACTAGCGGGAGGGCCCCCCGGAAACATTCAGTACTTC. Translation: CASSSTPGLAGGPPGNIQYF. The chain uses TRBV28 and TRBJ2-4; 16 bases are a match to TRBD2. V dropped 4 bases and J dropped 6; count of bases not matched to a gene: 15. Germline CDR1 and CDR2: MDHEN and SYDVKM. The CDR3 is made up of 20 amino acids.

This clonotype was observed many times. J is TRBJ1-1 and V is TRBV4-3, with D unresolved. The V end lost 1 base, the J end lost 1 base, and 10 bases lay between the germline ends. Germline assignment: CDR1 LGHNA and CDR2 YSLEER. There are 15 residues in the CDR3. CDR3 DNA: TGCGCCAGCAGCCAAGTAGGTCTGGGGAACACTGAAGCTTTCTTT. Translation: CASSQVGLGNTEAFF.